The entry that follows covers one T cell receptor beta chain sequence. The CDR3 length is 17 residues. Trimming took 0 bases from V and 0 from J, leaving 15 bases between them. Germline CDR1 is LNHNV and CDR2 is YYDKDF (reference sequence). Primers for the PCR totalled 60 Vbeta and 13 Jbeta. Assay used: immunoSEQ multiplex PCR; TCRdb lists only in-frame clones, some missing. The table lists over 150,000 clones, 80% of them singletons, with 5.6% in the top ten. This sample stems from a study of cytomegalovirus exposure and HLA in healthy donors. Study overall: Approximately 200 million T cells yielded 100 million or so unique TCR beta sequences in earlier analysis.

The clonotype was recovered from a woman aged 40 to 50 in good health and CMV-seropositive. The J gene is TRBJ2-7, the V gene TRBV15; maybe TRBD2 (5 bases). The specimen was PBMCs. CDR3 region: CATSRDLLGLLSYEQYF. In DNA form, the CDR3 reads TGTGCCACCAGCAGAGATCTACTAGGGCTACTCTCCTACGAGCAGTACTTC.